This T cell receptor beta chain is drawn from a study of control samples from healthy donors and cancer patients. Germline CDR1 and CDR2: SGHRS and YFSETQ. There are 18 residues in the CDR3. The V and J ends lost 6 bases and 1 base respectively, with 22 bases between them. Data came from immunoSEQ multiplex PCR; TCRdb stores just in-frame clones and leaves some out. The top ten clones hold approximately 14% of a sample with tens of thousands of clones, around 89% of them seen once. This chain links TRBV5-1 with TRBJ2-2; D may correspond to TRBD1 or TRBD2 (6 bases each). The TCR sequence derives from a woman aged 70-85 years in good health. Sequencing input: blood. The CDR3 DNA is TGCGCCAGCACCCACCCCGGGAGCAAGGGACAGAACACCGGGGAGCTGTTTTTT. Encoded protein: CASTHPGSKGQNTGELFF.